This T cell receptor (beta chain) emerged from a study of shared clonotypes between healthy human individuals. Naive-designated CD8 cells lacked CD45RO, were positively enriched for CCR7, and omitted terminally differentiated effector memory CD45RA+ cells. Repertoires were generated with immunoSEQ multiplex PCR, while TCRdb's copy carries only in-frame clones and drops some. Of about 2.1 million clones listed, just over 90% are singletons. V gave up 2 bases and J gave up 1 base, with 17 bases separating them. This CDR3 is 18 amino acids long. Germline-derived CDR1 and CDR2 are MNHNS and SASEGT. This rearrangement joins TRBV6-1 to TRBJ1-4; maybe TRBD1 (5 bases). Sequencing input: naive CD8+ T cells from PBMCs. This TCR came from a man aged 18 to 35 in good health. Some clones in this sample may be carry-over from other donors' samples. The CDR3 sequence: CASSEPRQRHLTNEKLFF. CDR3 sequence (DNA): TGTGCCAGCAGTGAACCCAGACAGCGCCATTTAACTAATGAAAAACTGTTTTTT.